A selection of T cell receptor beta chains follows, all from one sample in a study of OX40 agonist ivuxolimab in advanced cancers. Profiled with immunoSEQ multiplex PCR; TCRdb holds only in-frame clones, not every one. This repertoire shows about 48,000 clones, about 88% found once; its top ten account for around 1.8%. The sequencing here drew on CD4+ or CD8+ T cells sorted from blood, taken in a trial of the OX40 agonist ivuxolimab. These receptors came from an adult with an advanced solid tumor such as melanoma, head and neck, liver or kidney cancer. CDR3s include the opening cysteine and the closing phenylalanine or tryptophan. Each record gives: J gene, CDR3 length, V gene, clone size, D gene, CDR3 protein, CDR3 DNA. The D gene is left open where the match is weak. Expanded clones get a size class; other rows say once, few or many, or leave the size out.

J: TRBJ1-1; length: 16; V: TRBV27; size: NA; D: TRBD1; CDR3: CASSLGRAAGQGKAFF; DNA: TGTGCCAGCAGTTTAGGTCGGGCCGCCGGACAGGGGAAAGCTTTCTTT
J: TRBJ2-2; length: 17; V: TRBV19; size: NA; D: NA; CDR3: CASSPAPGLPNTGELFF; DNA: TGTGCCAGTAGTCCGGCCCCGGGACTGCCGAACACCGGGGAGCTGTTTTTT
J: TRBJ2-3; length: 14; V: TRBV7-2; size: NA; D: NA; CDR3: CASSLGGAGDTQYF; DNA: TGTGCCAGCAGCTTAGGTGGAGCAGGGGATACGCAGTATTTT
J: TRBJ2-1; length: 17; V: TRBV4-1; size: NA; D: TRBD2; CDR3: CASSQEPGTSSYNEQFF; DNA: TGCGCCAGCAGCCAAGAACCCGGGACTAGCTCCTACAATGAGCAGTTCTTC
J: TRBJ2-3; length: 15; V: TRBV5-1; size: NA; D: TRBD2; CDR3: CASSPVRGGRDTQYF; DNA: TGCGCCAGCAGCCCCGTGCGGGGGGGTCGGGATACGCAGTATTTT
J: TRBJ2-6; length: 15; V: TRBV5-1; size: NA; D: NA; CDR3: CASSLGNPGANVLTF; DNA: TGCGCCAGCAGCTTGGGGAACCCTGGGGCCAACGTCCTGACTTTC
J: TRBJ2-2; length: 13; V: TRBV19; size: NA; D: NA; CDR3: CASSIDNTGELFF; DNA: TGTGCCAGTAGTATAGATAACACCGGGGAGCTGTTTTTT
J: TRBJ1-2; length: 15; V: TRBV6-5; size: NA; D: TRBD1; CDR3: CASSTGTGDHYGYTF; DNA: TGTGCCAGCAGTACTGGGACAGGGGATCACTATGGCTACACCTTC
J: TRBJ1-5; length: 12; V: TRBV6-6; size: NA; D: NA; CDR3: CASSYDYQPQHF; DNA: TGTGCCAGCAGTTACGATTATCAGCCCCAGCATTTT
J: TRBJ1-1; length: 15; V: TRBV5-6; size: NA; D: NA; CDR3: CASSLLEIMNTEAFF; DNA: TGTGCCAGCAGCTTGCTAGAGATCATGAACACTGAAGCTTTCTTT
J: TRBJ1-6; length: 13; V: TRBV28; size: once; D: NA; CDR3: CASSRDIGSPLHF; DNA: TGTGCCAGCAGTCGGGACATCGGTTCACCCCTCCACTTT
J: TRBJ2-5; length: 17; V: TRBV5-6; size: NA; D: TRBD1; CDR3: CASTPQSDRVRLETQYF; DNA: TGTGCCAGCACCCCGCAATCGGACAGGGTGAGATTGGAGACCCAGTACTTC
J: TRBJ2-7; length: 14; V: TRBV4-1; size: NA; D: NA; CDR3: CASGRTVLTYEQYF; DNA: TGCGCCAGCGGTCGGACAGTTCTGACCTACGAGCAGTACTTC
J: TRBJ1-4; length: 14; V: TRBV5-1; size: NA; D: NA; CDR3: CASSRDVTNEKLFF; DNA: TGCGCCAGCAGCCGGGACGTTACTAATGAAAAACTGTTTTTT
J: TRBJ2-7; length: 15; V: TRBV10-3; size: NA; D: NA; CDR3: CAISVRTERGYEQYF; DNA: TGTGCCATCAGTGTAAGGACAGAAAGGGGCTACGAGCAGTACTTC
J: TRBJ2-7; length: 14; V: TRBV5-1; size: NA; D: TRBD1; CDR3: CASSLNRGSYEQYF; DNA: TGCGCCAGCAGTTTGAACAGGGGTTCCTACGAGCAGTACTTC
J: TRBJ2-5; length: 16; V: TRBV11-3; size: NA; D: TRBD1; CDR3: CASSLGVGTGSETQYF; DNA: TGTGCCAGCAGTCTAGGGGTGGGGACAGGGTCCGAGACCCAGTACTTC
J: TRBJ1-6; length: 16; V: TRBV5-4; size: NA; D: TRBD1; CDR3: CASSSGGQGRDSPLHF; DNA: TGTGCCAGCAGCTCCGGAGGACAGGGTAGAGATTCACCCCTCCACTTT
J: TRBJ2-7; length: 13; V: TRBV19; size: NA; D: NA; CDR3: CASSIGHLGEQYF; DNA: TGTGCCAGTAGTATTGGACACCTTGGGGAGCAGTACTTC
J: TRBJ1-5; length: 16; V: TRBV15; size: NA; D: NA; CDR3: CATSRANWGPNQPQHF; DNA: TGTGCCACCAGCAGAGCCAACTGGGGTCCCAATCAGCCCCAGCATTTT
J: TRBJ2-3; length: 14; V: TRBV2; size: few; D: NA; CDR3: CASSRTGSTDTQYF; DNA: TGTGCCAGCAGCCGGACTGGAAGCACAGATACGCAGTATTTT
J: TRBJ2-7; length: 12; V: TRBV5-1; size: NA; D: TRBD2; CDR3: CASSFAGDEQYF; DNA: TGCGCCAGCAGCTTCGCGGGAGACGAGCAGTACTTC
J: TRBJ2-3; length: 17; V: TRBV4-1; size: NA; D: TRBD1; CDR3: CASSLGQGFRSTDTQYF; DNA: TGCGCCAGCAGCCTAGGACAGGGCTTCCGGAGCACAGATACGCAGTATTTT
J: TRBJ1-1; length: 13; V: TRBV7-9; size: NA; D: NA; CDR3: CASSPWTGTEAFF; DNA: TGTGCCAGCAGTCCCTGGACGGGTACTGAAGCTTTCTTT
J: TRBJ1-2; length: 14; V: TRBV28; size: NA; D: NA; CDR3: CASSFQGSTYGYTF; DNA: TGTGCCAGCAGTTTCCAGGGGAGTACCTATGGCTACACCTTC
J: TRBJ2-5; length: 18; V: TRBV27; size: once; D: TRBD2; CDR3: CASSLNPPGGRLQETQYF; DNA: TGTGCCAGCAGTTTAAACCCCCCCGGCGGGAGGTTACAAGAGACCCAGTACTTC
J: TRBJ2-5; length: 14; V: TRBV19; size: NA; D: TRBD2; CDR3: CASSSGGGAETQYF; DNA: TGTGCCAGTAGTTCTGGGGGGGGTGCAGAGACCCAGTACTTC
J: TRBJ2-1; length: 17; V: TRBV2; size: NA; D: TRBD2; CDR3: CASSESASGRAGNEQFF; DNA: TGTGCCAGCAGTGAATCGGCTAGCGGGAGGGCCGGTAATGAGCAGTTCTTC
J: TRBJ1-2; length: 14; V: TRBV6-5; size: NA; D: NA; CDR3: CASSYSTGNYGYTF; DNA: TGTGCCAGCAGTTACTCTACAGGGAACTATGGCTACACCTTC
J: TRBJ1-4; length: 13; V: TRBV2; size: NA; D: NA; CDR3: CASSWRGKEKLFF; DNA: TGTGCCAGCAGTTGGAGGGGGAAGGAAAAACTGTTTTTT
J: TRBJ2-7; length: 14; V: TRBV5-5; size: NA; D: NA; CDR3: CASSLSEGPYEQYF; DNA: TGTGCCAGCAGCTTGTCCGAGGGCCCCTACGAGCAGTACTTC
J: TRBJ2-5; length: 15; V: TRBV5-1; size: NA; D: NA; CDR3: CASTFQDSSAETQYF; DNA: TGCGCCAGCACCTTCCAGGACAGTTCGGCGGAGACCCAGTACTTC
J: TRBJ2-3; length: 15; V: TRBV5-1; size: NA; D: NA; CDR3: CASSLDSTPTDTQYF; DNA: TGCGCCAGCAGCTTGGACAGTACCCCCACAGATACGCAGTATTTT
J: TRBJ1-1; length: 14; V: TRBV11-2; size: NA; D: NA; CDR3: CASSFGHQSTEAFF; DNA: TGTGCCAGCAGCTTTGGACACCAGAGCACTGAAGCTTTCTTT
J: TRBJ2-1; length: 15; V: TRBV15; size: NA; D: NA; CDR3: CATSRDGSSGDEQFF; DNA: TGTGCCACCAGCAGAGACGGGAGCTCAGGGGATGAGCAGTTCTTC
J: TRBJ2-7; length: 15; V: TRBV7-9; size: NA; D: TRBD2; CDR3: CASSLPVAGAYEQYF; DNA: TGTGCCAGCAGCTTACCCGTAGCGGGGGCCTACGAGCAGTACTTC
J: TRBJ2-7; length: 14; V: TRBV7-2; size: NA; D: TRBD2; CDR3: CASSLERTSYEQYF; DNA: TGTGCCAGCAGCTTAGAACGGACTAGCTACGAGCAGTACTTC
J: TRBJ2-7; length: 19; V: TRBV27; size: once; D: TRBD1; CDR3: CASSPIVGGQGRGSYEQYF; DNA: TGTGCCAGCAGTCCCATAGTCGGGGGACAGGGTAGGGGCTCCTACGAGCAGTACTTC
J: TRBJ2-1; length: 16; V: TRBV5-6; size: once; D: TRBD2; CDR3: CASSLEGLATYNEQFF; DNA: TGTGCCAGCAGCCTCGAGGGACTAGCTACCTACAATGAGCAGTTCTTC
J: TRBJ1-4; length: 15; V: TRBV9; size: NA; D: NA; CDR3: CASSVRPWGNEKLFF; DNA: TGTGCCAGCAGCGTACGACCCTGGGGTAATGAAAAACTGTTTTTT
J: TRBJ1-6; length: 14; V: TRBV2; size: NA; D: NA; CDR3: CASSEKQAISPLHF; DNA: TGTGCCAGCAGTGAGAAACAGGCAATTTCACCCCTCCACTTT
J: TRBJ2-7; length: 14; V: TRBV6-5; size: NA; D: NA; CDR3: CASSYWGARDEQYF; DNA: TGTGCCAGCAGTTACTGGGGGGCGCGAGACGAGCAGTACTTC
J: TRBJ1-2; length: 13; V: TRBV2; size: NA; D: NA; CDR3: CASEGVSNYGYTF; DNA: TGTGCCAGCGAGGGGGTTTCTAACTATGGCTACACCTTC
J: TRBJ2-1; length: 12; V: TRBV19; size: NA; D: NA; CDR3: CASSTVLNEQFF; DNA: TGTGCCAGTAGTACCGTTCTCAATGAGCAGTTCTTC
J: TRBJ2-7; length: 13; V: TRBV11-2; size: once; D: NA; CDR3: CASRPLDGYEQYF; DNA: TGTGCCAGCAGACCCCTGGACGGATACGAGCAGTACTTC
J: TRBJ2-3; length: 14; V: TRBV9; size: NA; D: NA; CDR3: CASSVVGGTDTQYF; DNA: TGTGCCAGCAGCGTAGTGGGGGGCACAGATACGCAGTATTTT
J: TRBJ1-1; length: 14; V: TRBV4-1; size: few; D: NA; CDR3: CASSSRGLYTEAFF; DNA: TGCGCCAGCAGCAGCAGGGGACTATACACTGAAGCTTTCTTT
J: TRBJ1-1; length: 13; V: TRBV29-1; size: NA; D: NA; CDR3: CSVGLAMNTEAFF; DNA: TGCAGCGTTGGCCTTGCCATGAACACTGAAGCTTTCTTT
J: TRBJ1-2; length: 17; V: TRBV25-1; size: NA; D: NA; CDR3: CASSDDGGLPLYYGYTF; DNA: TGTGCCAGCAGTGACGACGGGGGCCTCCCGCTCTACTATGGCTACACCTTC
J: TRBJ1-1; length: 13; V: TRBV19; size: NA; D: NA; CDR3: CASSMTANTEAFF; DNA: TGTGCCAGTAGTATGACAGCGAACACTGAAGCTTTCTTT